Below, 20 T cell receptor beta chains from the same sample are listed, as sequenced in a study of blood T cells in healthy people across ages. Through a sample-barcoded 5' primer and a J-beta primer mix, a second PCR was run for roughly 7 to 11 cycles. TCRdb re-analysed the 5' RACE reads in MiXCR, keeping a single row per CDR3 protein. This table has 1.4 million or so distinct CDR3 sequences, about 42% appearing once. What was sequenced was blood. These receptors were collected from a young woman in good health.

The V and J genes are TRBV21-1 and TRBJ1-3; the D call of TRBD1 is as the table states it, not checked on the DNA. TRBV21-1 is a pseudogene. This CDR3 spans 17 amino acids. The CDR3 DNA follows: TGTGCCAGCAGCAAATCAGGGCGGACCTTCTCTGGAAACACCATATATTTT. Translating it yields CASSKSGRTFSGNTIYF.

This sequence joins TRBV4-3 and TRBJ2-5; 10 bases are a match to TRBD2. CDR1 and CDR2 from the germline V gene are LGHNA and YSLEER. The V segment lost 0 bases and the J segment 11 bases; nucleotides outside the gene matches: 15. This CDR3 comprises 17 residues. The CDR3 nucleotides read TGCGCCAGCAGCCAAGATCTCCTAGCGGGAGCGACGGCTGAGCAGTACTTC. It translates to CASSQDLLAGATAEQYF.

The chain uses TRBV5-1 and TRBJ1-4; possibly TRBD1 for D (6 bases). Germline V lookup: CDR1 SGHRS, CDR2 YFSETQ. This CDR3 contains 16 residues. The ends were cut back, 4 bases at V and 0 bases at J, with 13 bases in the middle. The CDR3 nucleotides read TGCGCCAGCAGCCGCGGACAGCTGGCAACTAATGAAAAACTGTTTTTT. This gives the protein CASSRGQLATNEKLFF.

This clonotype has at least ten counts. At one end the junction does not follow the germline gene, possibly because of a read error. This sequence joins TRBV7-3 and TRBJ2-6; unclear D gene. Germline V CDR1 and CDR2: SGHTA, FQGTGA. The CDR3 loop spans 12 amino acids. The CDR3 is CASSLGSNVLTF. CDR3 bases: TGTGCCAGCAGCCTTGGGTCCAACGTCCTGACTTTC.

This clonotype has more than one count but fewer than ten. The chain uses TRBV20-1 and TRBJ1-2; 7 bases match TRBD1. The V gene's germline CDR1 is DFQATT and CDR2 SNEGSKA (reference sequence). The V segment lost 1 base and the J segment 4 bases; nucleotides outside the gene matches: 9. The CDR3 length is 15 residues. The CDR3 sequence is CSARGGLAGGYGYTF. The CDR3 region has the DNA TGCAGTGCTAGAGGGGGTCTGGCAGGGGGCTATGGCTACACCTTC.

This clonotype was counted only a few times. The gene calls are TRBV7-9 and TRBJ2-1, with 11 bases aligning to TRBD2. The CDR3 sequence is 17 residues long. V gave up 1 base and J gave up 2 bases; unmatched junction bases: 4. Germline V CDR1 and CDR2: SEHNR, FQNEAQ (reference sequence). The chain's CDR3 is CASSLDLAGGPYNEQFF. CDR3 in DNA: TGTGCCAGCAGCTTAGATCTAGCGGGAGGCCCCTACAATGAGCAGTTCTTC. The full variable domain, rest sourced from reference TRBV7-9 and TRBJ2-1, is DTGVSQNPRHKITKRGQNVTFRCDPISEHNRLYWYRQTLGQGPEFLTYFQNEAQLEKSRLLSDRFSAERPKGSFSTLEIQRTEQGDSAMYLCASSLDLAGGPYNEQFFGPGTRLTVL.

The J gene is TRBJ2-1, the V gene TRBV7-9; TRBD2 is a possible D gene (6 bases). CDR3 size: 13 residues. Germline V lookup: CDR1 SEHNR, CDR2 FQNEAQ (reference sequence). V lost 6 bases and J 10 bases, leaving 16 bases between the germline ends. CDR3 sequence reads: CASSSGLPFEQFF. The CDR3 nucleotides read TGTGCCAGCAGTTCGGGACTGCCGTTCGAGCAGTTCTTC.

The chain joins TRBV7-9 to TRBJ1-5, with TRBD1 identical over 8 bases. The junction had 8 bases not matched to a gene; V was cut back by 9 bases and J by 7 bases. The CDR3 length is 13 residues. Germline V gene sequence: CDR1 SEHNR, CDR2 FQNEAQ (reference sequence). CDR3 DNA sequence: TGTGCCAGTTCTGGACAGGGCGAACAGCCCCAGCATTTT. It translates to CASSGQGEQPQHF.

Comment on this clonotype: A junction boundary mismatches the germline segment, possibly from a read error. The chain uses TRBV4-2 and TRBJ2-7; D is perhaps TRBD1 or TRBD2 (5 bases each). The CDR3 has 15 amino acids. CDR1 LGHNA and CDR2 YNFKEQ come from the germline V gene. CDR3 DNA: TGTGCCAGCAGCCAAGGGGGGACCTCCTACAATGAGCGGTACTTC. Its protein product is CASSQGGTSYNERYF.

This clonotype was observed a single time. The genes are TRBV5-1 and TRBJ1-2; a weak D match, TRBD1 (5 bases). Trimming removed 6 bases at V and 4 bases at J, with 13 bases between. Germline assignment: CDR1 SGHRS and CDR2 YFSETQ. This CDR3 has 13 residues. DNA for the CDR3: TGCGCCAGCACGGGAGGGACGGCCTATGGCTACACCTTC. It is translated as CASTGGTAYGYTF.

The V call is TRBV6-1, the J call TRBJ2-7; D not resolved. TRBJ2-5 matches the DNA end more closely, so the J call is doubtful. CDR1 and CDR2 from the germline V gene are MNHNS and SASEGT. The CDR3 is made up of 13 amino acids. In DNA, the CDR3 is TGTGCCAGCTCCCCCATTGGGGAAGAGACCCAGTACTTC. Amino acids: CASSPIGEETQYF.

This clonotype was observed a handful of times. The J gene is TRBJ2-1, the V gene TRBV7-3, with 7 bases matching TRBD2. Trimming at V came to 2 bases and at J to 8 bases, leaving 9 bases not matched to a gene. Germline V gene data show CDR1 as SGHTA and CDR2 as FQGTGA. The CDR3 has 15 residues. The CDR3 loop reads CASSLFAGDFYEQFF. As DNA, the CDR3 is TGTGCCAGCAGCTTATTTGCGGGAGATTTCTATGAGCAGTTCTTC.

CDR3 coding DNA: TGCAGTGCTATCCAGGACAGGGGCGTATATGGCAATCAGCCCCAGCATTTT. Its translation is CSAIQDRGVYGNQPQHF. The rearrangement links TRBV20-1 to TRBJ1-5, with 9 bases identical to TRBD1. Losses at the gene ends were 4 bases for V and 2 bases for J; bases not matched to a gene: 12. The germline gives CDR1 DFQATT, CDR2 SNEGSKA (reference sequence). The CDR3 has 17 amino acids.

The V call is TRBV6-1, the J call TRBJ2-3; 8 positions match TRBD2. CDR3 length: 14 residues. Germline V lookup: CDR1 MNHNS, CDR2 SASEGT. J gave up 3 bases and V 6 bases, and 5 bases lay outside the gene matches. This CDR3 is CASRHSGRTDTQYF. Written as DNA, the CDR3 is TGTGCCAGCAGGCACAGCGGGAGAACAGATACGCAGTATTTT.

The chain is built from TRBV5-1 and TRBJ1-1; D ambiguous. CDR3 length: 13 amino acids. V was shortened by 2 bases and J by 5 bases, with 10 bases between the two germline ends. In germline, CDR1 is SGHRS, CDR2 YFSETQ. The CDR3 protein is CASSFDGETEAFF. CDR3 nucleotides: TGCGCCAGCAGCTTTGACGGGGAGACTGAAGCTTTCTTT. Together with reference TRBV5-1 and TRBJ1-1, the CDR3 gives the full variable domain: KAGVTQTPRYLIKTRGQQVTLSCSPISGHRSVSWYQQTPGQGLQFLFEYFSETQRNKGNFPGRFSGRQFSNSRSEMNVSTLELGDSALYLCASSFDGETEAFFGQGTRLTVV.

On this clonotype itself: The junction and the germline gene differ at one end; a read error may be behind it. The gene calls are TRBV7-9 and TRBJ2-1; D gene unclear. The germline V gene encodes CDR1 SEHNR and CDR2 FQNEAQ (reference sequence). CDR3 length: 18 residues. The CDR3 loop is CASSLDRTTTASHNEQFF. Here the CDR3 DNA reads TGTGCCAGCAGCTTAGATCGCACAACTACCGCCTCCCACAATGAGCAGTTCTTC.

This clonotype came up a few times. The CDR3, as DNA: TGTGCCAGCTCCCCTTCCAGCGGGAGTCCCACAGATACGCAGTATTTT. Protein sequence: CASSPSSGSPTDTQYF. The chain recombines TRBV18 with TRBJ2-3; 8 nucleotides agree with TRBD2. The V gene's germline CDR1 is KGHSH and CDR2 LQKENI. The CDR3 totals 16 residues. V dropped 6 bases and J dropped 2; count of bases not matched to a gene: 10.

The table lists this clonotype with many counts. The chain has TRBV10-3 and TRBJ2-7; 8 bases are shared with TRBD1. The J segment lost 2 bases and the V segment lost 5 bases, leaving 5 bases of the junction unmatched. In germline, CDR1 is ENHRY, CDR2 SYGVKD. The CDR3 sequence is 14 residues long. Written as DNA, the CDR3 is TGTGCCATCAGTCCTGGACAGGGCGCCTACGAGCAGTACTTC. Translated, it gives CAISPGQGAYEQYF.

This CDR3 is CASSEAHGSGTEAFF. The CDR3 bases are TGTGCCAGCAGTGAAGCGCACGGCTCTGGCACTGAAGCTTTCTTT. The chain is built from TRBV2 and TRBJ1-1, with D uncertain. Germline values: CDR1 SNHLY, CDR2 FYNNEI. The CDR3 totals 15 residues. V gave up 0 bases and J gave up 4 bases, with 12 bases separating them.

The table lists this clonotype with a few counts. The rearrangement joins TRBV4-2 to TRBJ1-2; the D gene is possibly TRBD1 (5 bases). The V end was cut by 4 bases, the J end by 6 bases, with 12 bases between. The germline gives CDR1 LGHNA, CDR2 YNFKEQ. The CDR3 sequence is 13 residues long. CDR3 amino acids: CASSPSGVHGYTF. The CDR3 DNA reads TGTGCCAGCAGCCCCTCGGGGGTGCATGGCTACACCTTC.